The 9 T cell receptor beta chains below were found in one sample sequenced in a study of T cells in Graves' hyperthyroidism and ophthalmopathy (dated by TCRdb to the late 2010s). The library was made by multiplex PCR. For sequencing, an Illumina HiSeq 2000 was employed. Amplification of TCR beta CDR3 regions was carried out from RNA transcripts. The TCR CDR3 was subjected to a first round of RT-PCR using the HTBI primer set and the Qiagen OneStep RT-PCR kit. TCRdb reprocessed the public reads (quality trimming at Q25 with fastp, clone calling with MiXCR) and kept in-frame beta chains. Entries that share a CDR3 protein sequence are merged under the most common genes and DNA. Here the sample has fewer than 550,000 distinct CDR3 sequences; less than 25% occur a single time. The ten largest clones capture around 11% of the sample. What was sequenced was blood. These receptors were collected from a woman in her twenties or thirties with Graves' ophthalmopathy.

This clonotype was seen only a few times. The chain links TRBV10-3 to TRBJ2-7; D possibly corresponds to TRBD2 (6 bases). Germline CDR1 ENHRY, CDR2 SYGVKD. The CDR3 covers 13 residues. Deletions cut 3 bases from V and 6 bases from J, with 12 bases between. The CDR3 nucleotides read TGTGCCATCAGTGATTCCGCGGGACCCGAGCAGTACTTC. Translated, it gives CAISDSAGPEQYF.

The chain recombines TRBV20-1 with TRBJ1-1; D is possibly TRBD1 (5 bases). CDR1 DFQATT and CDR2 SNEGSKA come from the germline V gene (reference sequence). Deletions cut 6 bases from V and 4 bases from J, with 15 bases between. The length of the CDR3 is 13 residues. CDR3 coding DNA: TGCAGTGCCTCGTCCAGGGCGAGCACTGAAGCTTTCTTT. Translating gives CSASSRASTEAFF.

This clonotype was seen repeatedly, ten times or more. The chain combines TRBV19 with TRBJ2-2; a weak D match, TRBD1 (5 bases). Germline V CDR1 and CDR2: LNHDA, SQIVND (reference sequence). V lost 3 bases and J 4 bases, leaving 15 bases between the germline ends. The CDR3 is 16 residues long. The CDR3 sequence is CASSIRDPVVTGELFF. CDR3 bases: TGTGCCAGTAGTATCAGGGATCCCGTGGTCACCGGGGAGCTGTTTTTT. Full variable domain (remainder filled in from reference TRBV19 and TRBJ2-2): DGGITQSPKYLFRKEGQNVTLSCEQNLNHDAMYWYRQDPGQGLRLIYYSQIVNDFQKGDIAEGYSVSREKKESFPLTVTSAQKNPTAFYLCASSIRDPVVTGELFFGEGSRLTVL.

This clonotype was seen at least ten times. V usage is TRBV29-1 and J usage is TRBJ2-7; D not resolved. The germline V gene has CDR1 SQVTM and CDR2 ANQGSEA. V lost 4 bases and J lost 0, with 13 bases in between. The CDR3 has 14 residues. CDR3 residues: CSVALAVSSYEQYF. Here the CDR3 DNA reads TGCAGCGTTGCCTTGGCGGTGAGCTCCTACGAGCAGTACTTC.

This clonotype occurred many times. One end of the junction is discordant with germline, which a read error may explain. The CDR3 sequence: CVSSERSGKTGELFF. The CDR3 bases are TGTGTCAGCAGTGAACGGTCAGGGAAGACCGGGGAGCTGTTTTTT. This chain links TRBV2 with TRBJ2-2, with D maybe TRBD1 (5 bases). Germline loops: CDR1 SNHLY, CDR2 FYNNEI. CDR3 length: 15 amino acids.

This clonotype was counted many times. The CDR3 DNA reads as TGTGCCAGCTCACCCCCCCATGGAGGGGACGGCTACACCTTC. It specifies CASSPPHGGDGYTF. This chain links TRBV18 with TRBJ1-2; D is perhaps TRBD1 (5 bases). Trimming took off 3 bases at V and 8 bases at J, with 16 bases between the two ends. This CDR3 region has 14 residues. Germline assignment: CDR1 KGHSH and CDR2 LQKENI.

The gene calls are TRBV12-3 or TRBV12-4 and TRBJ2-7, with 10 bases lining up with TRBD1. This CDR3 is built from 18 residues. Trimming cost V 4 bases and J 0 bases; bases outside gene matches: 12. The CDR3 loop is CASSSYRDRGTDSYEQYF. CDR3 coding DNA: TGTGCCAGCAGTTCATACCGGGACAGGGGTACTGACTCCTACGAGCAGTACTTC.

This clonotype has ten or more counts. The gene calls are TRBV19 and TRBJ1-1, with D unresolved. CDR1 LNHDA and CDR2 SQIVND come from the germline V gene (reference sequence). The V end lost 4 bases, the J end lost 0 bases, and 9 bases lay between the germline ends. This CDR3 contains 14 residues. The CDR3 DNA sequence: TGTGCCAGTAGTAGAAGCACCATGAACACTGAAGCTTTCTTT. Translated, it gives CASSRSTMNTEAFF.

This clonotype was picked up one time. The V call is TRBV18, the J call TRBJ1-2; the D gene is possibly TRBD1 (5 bases). The CDR3 consists of 14 residues. CDR1 and CDR2 from the germline V gene are KGHSH and LQKENI. The germline V and J ends were trimmed by 3 bases and 10 bases, with 18 bases remaining between them. In DNA form, the CDR3 reads TGTGCCAGCTCACCCTGGGGCACCTCCTGGGACTACACCTTC. Amino acid sequence: CASSPWGTSWDYTF.